The 24 T cell receptor beta chains given below trace back to one sample, sequenced in a study of T cells in Graves' hyperthyroidism and ophthalmopathy. Amplified TCR beta CDR3 regions derived from RNA transcripts. When the TCR CDR3 underwent first-round RT-PCR, the HTBI primer set was used. MiXCR, applied by TCRdb to the multiplex PCR reads, yields one record per CDR3 protein. The sample holds a few hundred thousand distinct CDR3 sequences, roughly 25% seen once. The source material was blood. The receptors here all came from a man in his fifties or sixties with Graves' hyperthyroidism.

This clonotype turned up a few times. V usage is TRBV10-3 and J usage is TRBJ2-3, with 11 bases fitting TRBD2. Germline loops: CDR1 ENHRY, CDR2 SYGVKD. The CDR3 is 17 amino acids. The junction had 10 bases not matched to a gene; V was cut back by 4 bases and J by 4 bases. Here the CDR3 reads CAISALYSGREPDTQYF. CDR3 sequence (DNA): TGTGCCATCAGTGCCCTTTATAGCGGGAGGGAACCAGATACGCAGTATTTT.

In this sample, this clonotype turned up a few times. The chain has TRBV20-1 and TRBJ1-2; D gene unclear. The CDR3 runs to 13 residues. V lost 2 bases and J 7 bases, leaving 14 bases between the germline ends. CDR1 is DFQATT, CDR2 SNEGSKA, per germline (reference sequence). The DNA of the CDR3 is TGCAGTGCTAGATCTTTGCGGCGCTCTGGCTACACCTTC. Protein sequence: CSARSLRRSGYTF.

The chain employs TRBV20-1 and TRBJ2-1, with D perhaps being TRBD1 or TRBD2 (5 bases each). There are 13 residues in the CDR3. V was clipped by 6 bases and J by 7 bases, with 16 bases between them. Germline V lookup: CDR1 DFQATT, CDR2 SNEGSKA (reference sequence). CDR3 DNA: TGCAGTGCCTTCCGGGACGGAGAAAATGAGCAGTTCTTC. Amino acids: CSAFRDGENEQFF.

The chain uses TRBV6-5 and TRBJ1-6; D might be TRBD1 (5 bases). CDR3 length: 18 amino acids. V gave up 0 bases and J gave up 0 bases, with 12 bases separating them. Per germline, CDR1 MNHEY and CDR2 SVGAGI. CDR3 residues: CASSYSRAGSSYNSPLHF. The CDR3 nucleotides are TGTGCCAGCAGTTACTCGAGGGCAGGGAGCTCCTATAATTCACCCCTCCACTTT.

This clonotype was picked up a small number of times. The chain's CDR3 is CASSEAALGEQFF. DNA of the CDR3: TGTGCCAGCAGTGAAGCCGCCCTCGGAGAGCAGTTCTTC. This sequence joins TRBV2 and TRBJ2-1; no clear D. The CDR3 covers 13 residues. Trimming stripped 0 bases from V and 10 bases from J, with 10 bases between. The germline CDR1 and CDR2 sequences are SNHLY and FYNNEI. The full variable domain, in which reference TRBV2 and TRBJ2-1 provide the parts outside the CDR3, is EPEVTQTPSHQVTQMGQEVILRCVPISNHLYFYWYRQILGQKVEFLVSFYNNEISEKSEIFDDQFSVERPDGSNFTLKIRSTKLEDSAMYFCASSEAALGEQFFGPGTRLTVL.

The chain has TRBV2 and TRBJ1-5; D call uncertain. The CDR3 has 13 amino acids. Germline lookup yields CDR1 SNHLY and CDR2 FYNNEI. The V end lost 4 bases, the J end lost 5 bases, and 9 bases lay between the germline ends. DNA for the CDR3: TGTGCCAGCAGTGCGCAGCAAGATCAGCCCCAGCATTTT. It specifies CASSAQQDQPQHF.

This clonotype came up once. The CDR3 protein is CASGAGQDQTQYF. The CDR3 DNA sequence: TGTGCCAGCGGGGCCGGACAGGATCAGACCCAGTACTTC. The gene calls are TRBV6-1 and TRBJ2-5, with TRBD1 matching 7 bases. Germline V lookup: CDR1 MNHNS, CDR2 SASEGT. The CDR3 extends over 13 amino acids. J lost 6 bases, V lost 8 bases, and 9 bases had no gene match.

V and J are TRBV20-1 and TRBJ1-2, with TRBD1 as a possible D gene (5 bases). This CDR3 is built from 13 residues. The germline gives CDR1 DFQATT, CDR2 SNEGSKA (reference sequence). The germline V and J ends were trimmed by 3 bases and 5 bases, with 13 bases remaining between them. For the CDR3, the DNA is TGCAGTGCTAGTCTGGGGGTGGAGTATGGCTACACCTTC. This sequence encodes CSASLGVEYGYTF.

The table lists this clonotype with a few counts. The rearrangement uses TRBV12-3 or TRBV12-4 and TRBJ2-1; D possibly corresponds to TRBD1 (5 bases). The CDR3 runs 12 residues. The ends were cut back, 3 bases at V and 8 bases at J, with 8 bases in the middle. CDR3 residues: CASSFPRDEQFF. In nucleotides, the CDR3 is TGTGCCAGCAGTTTTCCCAGGGATGAGCAGTTCTTC.

The chain couples TRBV28 to TRBJ2-5, with a possible D match to TRBD2 (7 bases). V was pared by 1 base and J by 1 base, with 10 bases between. CDR1 is MDHEN and CDR2 is SYDVKM in the germline V gene. The CDR3 runs 15 residues. The CDR3 DNA follows: TGTGCCAGCAGTTTATCGGGGGGCGGCCAAGAGACCCAGTACTTC. Amino acid sequence: CASSLSGGGQETQYF.

The chain is built from TRBV30 and TRBJ1-1, with a possible D match to TRBD1 (6 bases). The CDR3 totals 13 residues. CDR1 is GTSNPN, CDR2 SVGIG, per germline (reference sequence). The V and J ends lost 2 bases and 5 bases respectively, with 12 bases between them. DNA for the CDR3: TGTGCCTGGAGTCCCCAGGGGCGGACTGAAGCTTTCTTT. This gives the protein CAWSPQGRTEAFF.

Comment on this clonotype: The junction and the germline gene differ at one end; a read error may be behind it. The rearrangement links TRBV12-5 to TRBJ2-1, with a weak D call TRBD1 (6 bases). Germline V gene data show CDR1 as LGHNT and CDR2 as FRNRAP. The CDR3 loop spans 15 amino acids. The CDR3: CASGLERTVYNEQLF. The CDR3 DNA reads as TGTGCTAGTGGTTTGGAACGGACAGTCTACAATGAGCAGCTCTTC.

This clonotype has at least ten counts. The V and J genes are TRBV12-3 or TRBV12-4 and TRBJ2-1; no definite D call. V lost 6 bases and J 6 bases, leaving 12 bases between the germline ends. This CDR3 has 13 residues. The CDR3, as DNA: TGTGCCAGCAGCTACCTACCGGTCAATGAGCAGTTCTTC. Its translation is CASSYLPVNEQFF.

With respect to this clonotype: This clone may be a read error of a much larger clone one base away. J is TRBJ2-5 and V is TRBV11-1, with 14 bases aligning to TRBD2. Germline CDR1 SGHAT, CDR2 FQDESV (reference sequence). This CDR3 region has 15 residues. J was trimmed by 5 bases and V by 11 bases; bases with no gene match: 10. In nucleotides, the CDR3 is TGTGCCGGCACCTCGACTAGCGGGAGGGCGGAGACCCAGTACTTC. The encoded protein is CAGTSTSGRAETQYF.

This clonotype was observed a few times. The V and J genes are TRBV18 and TRBJ1-3; D remains ambiguous. CDR1 KGHSH and CDR2 LQKENI come from the germline V gene. V was clipped by 2 bases and J by 0 bases, with 5 bases between them. This CDR3 has 14 amino acids. The DNA of the CDR3 is TGTGCCAGCTCACCAGAAGCCTCTGGAAACACCATATATTTT. Its protein is CASSPEASGNTIYF.

This clonotype appeared many times. This chain uses TRBV2 with TRBJ2-2; 11 bases map to TRBD2. The V segment lost 5 bases and the J segment 5 bases; nucleotides outside the gene matches: 13. The CDR3 is 18 amino acids. Germline V lookup: CDR1 SNHLY, CDR2 FYNNEI. The DNA of the CDR3 is TGTGCCAGCAGTCCCGCCGCACTAGCGGGAGTTCAAACCGGGGAGCTGTTTTTT. Translated: CASSPAALAGVQTGELFF.

This clonotype was recorded many times. This chain links TRBV2 with TRBJ1-1; D ambiguous. Germline V gives CDR1 SNHLY, CDR2 FYNNEI. The CDR3 length is 13 residues. The V and J ends lost 4 bases and 7 bases respectively, with 13 bases between them. DNA for the CDR3: TGTGCCAGCAGTGCGACGTATCGGCGTGAAGCTTTCTTT. Translation: CASSATYRREAFF.

A note on this clonotype: One end of the junction fails to match germline, which may point to a read error. The chain links TRBV7-2 to TRBJ1-2; no definite D call. Per the germline V gene, CDR1 is SGHTA and CDR2 is FQGNSA. The CDR3 has 14 residues. The DNA of the CDR3 is TGCGCCAGCAGCCAAGGGTCCGGGAACTATGGCTACACCTTC. Translating gives CASSQGSGNYGYTF.

The CDR3 sequence is CASSQGLAGDGSYEQYF. CDR3 nucleotides: TGTGCCAGCAGCCAAGGACTAGCGGGAGACGGGTCCTACGAGCAGTACTTC. The V call is TRBV3-1, the J call TRBJ2-7, with 12 bases aligning to TRBD2. The CDR3 runs to 17 residues. CDR1 LGHDT and CDR2 YNNKEL come from the germline V gene (reference sequence). V lost 1 base to trimming and J lost 1 base; unmatched junction nucleotides: 5.

This chain links TRBV5-1 with TRBJ2-7; perhaps TRBD1 as D (5 bases). Germline CDR1 and CDR2: SGHRS and YFSETQ. There are 13 residues in the CDR3. The V gene lost 5 bases and the J gene lost 2 bases, with 11 bases spanning the gap. The DNA of the CDR3 is TGCGCCAGCAGTTTGACAGCGACCTACGAGCAGTACTTC. Amino acid sequence: CASSLTATYEQYF.

This chain connects TRBV28 to TRBJ1-1, with a possible D match to TRBD1 (6 bases). V was trimmed by 3 bases and J by 8 bases, leaving 16 bases between them. Germline V gene lookup returns CDR1 MDHEN and CDR2 SYDVKM. The CDR3 extends over 14 amino acids. CDR3 residues: CASSLVGFQGEAFF. Here the CDR3 DNA reads TGTGCCAGCAGTTTGGTCGGGTTCCAGGGGGAAGCTTTCTTT.

This rearrangement joins TRBV11-2 to TRBJ2-7, with D uncertain. The CDR3 is 13 residues long. V lost 1 base, J lost 4 bases, and 8 bases lay in between. Germline CDR1 reads SGHAT; CDR2 reads FQNNGV. The CDR3 DNA sequence: TGTGCCAGCAGCTTAGGGAGATGGTACGAGCAGTACTTC. Translating it yields CASSLGRWYEQYF.

The genes are TRBV7-9 and TRBJ2-7; a weak D match, TRBD2 (6 bases). V dropped 0 bases and J dropped 3 bases, with 12 bases sitting between them. CDR1 is SEHNR and CDR2 is FQNEAQ in the germline V gene (reference sequence). The CDR3 sequence is 15 residues long. DNA of the CDR3: TGTGCCAGCAGCTTAGCCCGCGCGGGGTACTACGAGCAGTACTTC. Translated: CASSLARAGYYEQYF. The variable domain in full, completed from reference TRBV7-9 and TRBJ2-7, reads DTGVSQNPRHKITKRGQNVTFRCDPISEHNRLYWYRQTLGQGPEFLTYFQNEAQLEKSRLLSDRFSAERPKGSFSTLEIQRTEQGDSAMYLCASSLARAGYYEQYFGPGTRLTVT.

V gene TRBV29-1 combines with J gene TRBJ2-1; 13 positions agree with TRBD2. The germline V gene encodes CDR1 SQVTM and CDR2 ANQGSEA. Trimming cost V 5 bases and J 4 bases; bases outside gene matches: 14. This CDR3 has 18 amino acids. This CDR3 is CSVSGTSGARVSYNEQFF. The CDR3 bases are TGCAGCGTTTCCGGGACTAGCGGGGCCCGAGTGTCTTACAATGAGCAGTTCTTC.